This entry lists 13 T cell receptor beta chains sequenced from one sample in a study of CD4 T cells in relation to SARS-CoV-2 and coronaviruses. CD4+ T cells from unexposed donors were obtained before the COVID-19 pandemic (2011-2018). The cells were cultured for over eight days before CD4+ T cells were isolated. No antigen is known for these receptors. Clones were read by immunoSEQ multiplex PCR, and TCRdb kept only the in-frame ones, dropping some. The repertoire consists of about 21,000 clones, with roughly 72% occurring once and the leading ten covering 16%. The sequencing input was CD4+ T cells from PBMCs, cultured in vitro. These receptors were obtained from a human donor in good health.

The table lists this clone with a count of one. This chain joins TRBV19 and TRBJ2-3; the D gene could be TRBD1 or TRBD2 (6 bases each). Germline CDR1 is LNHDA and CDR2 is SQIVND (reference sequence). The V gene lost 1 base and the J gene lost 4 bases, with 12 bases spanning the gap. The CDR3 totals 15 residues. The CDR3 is CASSIVGGMSDTQYF. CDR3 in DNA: TGTGCCAGTAGTATAGTGGGGGGCATGTCAGATACGCAGTATTTT. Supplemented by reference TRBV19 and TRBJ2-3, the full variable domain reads DGGITQSPKYLFRKEGQNVTLSCEQNLNHDAMYWYRQDPGQGLRLIYYSQIVNDFQKGDIAEGYSVSREKKESFPLTVTSAQKNPTAFYLCASSIVGGMSDTQYFGPGTRLTVL.

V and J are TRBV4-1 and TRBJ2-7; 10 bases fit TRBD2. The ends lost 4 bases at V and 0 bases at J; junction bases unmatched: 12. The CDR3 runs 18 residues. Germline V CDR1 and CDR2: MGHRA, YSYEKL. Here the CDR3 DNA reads TGCGCCAGCAGCCCCATAGGGCTAGCGGGGGACCGCTCCTACGAGCAGTACTTC. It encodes CASSPIGLAGDRSYEQYF.

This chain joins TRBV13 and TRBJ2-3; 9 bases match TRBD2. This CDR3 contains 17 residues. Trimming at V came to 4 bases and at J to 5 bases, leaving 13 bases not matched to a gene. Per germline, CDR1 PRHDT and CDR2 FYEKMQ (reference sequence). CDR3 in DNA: TGTGCCAGCAGCTCCACACCTTTAGCGGGAGATGAAGATACGCAGTATTTT. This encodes CASSSTPLAGDEDTQYF.

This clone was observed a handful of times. For the CDR3, the DNA is TGTGCCAGCAGTGGGAACAATTCACCCCTCCACTTT. Its protein product is CASSGNNSPLHF. V gene TRBV2 combines with J gene TRBJ1-6; D is uncertain. There are 12 residues in the CDR3. The germline gives CDR1 SNHLY, CDR2 FYNNEI. V was cut by 4 bases and J by 7 bases, with 5 bases left in between.

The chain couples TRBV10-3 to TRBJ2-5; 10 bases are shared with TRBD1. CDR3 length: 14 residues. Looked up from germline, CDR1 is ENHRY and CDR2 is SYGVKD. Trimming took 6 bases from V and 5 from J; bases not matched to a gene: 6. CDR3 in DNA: TGTGCCATCAGGGGGGACAGGGGAGGGGAGACCCAGTACTTC. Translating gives CAIRGDRGGETQYF.

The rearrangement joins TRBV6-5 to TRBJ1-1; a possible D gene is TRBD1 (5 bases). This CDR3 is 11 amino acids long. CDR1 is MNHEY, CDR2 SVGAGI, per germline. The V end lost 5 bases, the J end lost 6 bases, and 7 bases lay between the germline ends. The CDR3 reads CASSRGAEAFF. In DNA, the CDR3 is TGTGCCAGCAGTAGAGGGGCTGAAGCTTTCTTT.

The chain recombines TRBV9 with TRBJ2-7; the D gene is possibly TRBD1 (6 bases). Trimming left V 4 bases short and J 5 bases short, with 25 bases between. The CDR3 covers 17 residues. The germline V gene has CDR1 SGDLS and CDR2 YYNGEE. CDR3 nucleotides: TGTGCCAGCAGCAGAACACACAGGGCCGGCTCTGTGGACGAGCAGTACTTC. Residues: CASSRTHRAGSVDEQYF.

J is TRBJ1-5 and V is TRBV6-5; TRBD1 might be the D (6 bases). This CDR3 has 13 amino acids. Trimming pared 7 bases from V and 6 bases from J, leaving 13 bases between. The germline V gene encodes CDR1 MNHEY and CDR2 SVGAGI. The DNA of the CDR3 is TGTGCCAGCACGAGGGGGGAGGGTCAGCCCCAGCATTTT. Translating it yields CASTRGEGQPQHF.

As DNA, the CDR3 is TGCAGCGTTAAGACTGGGGGCAATCAGCCCCAGCATTTT. Translating gives CSVKTGGNQPQHF. The rearrangement links TRBV29-1 to TRBJ1-5; D not certain. Germline values: CDR1 SQVTM, CDR2 ANQGSEA. Trimming removed 5 bases from V and 2 bases from J, with 10 bases in between. The CDR3 length is 13 residues.

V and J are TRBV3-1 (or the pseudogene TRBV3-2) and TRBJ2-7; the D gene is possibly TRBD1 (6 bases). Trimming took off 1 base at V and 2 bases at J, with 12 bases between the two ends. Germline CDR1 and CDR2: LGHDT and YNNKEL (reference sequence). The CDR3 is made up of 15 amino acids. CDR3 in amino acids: CASSQAPDSPYEQYF. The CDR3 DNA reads TGTGCCAGCAGCCAAGCTCCGGACAGCCCCTACGAGCAGTACTTC.

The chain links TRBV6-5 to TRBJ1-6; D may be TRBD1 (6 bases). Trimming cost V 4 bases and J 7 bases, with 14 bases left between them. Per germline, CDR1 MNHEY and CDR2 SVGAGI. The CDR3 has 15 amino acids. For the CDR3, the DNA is TGTGCCAGCAGTTTGTCGGGACAACGAAATTCACCCCTCCACTTT. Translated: CASSLSGQRNSPLHF.

The CDR3 loop is CASSQEYLGTSGRLGLGNEQFF. The CDR3 coding sequence is TGCGCCAGCAGCCAAGAATACCTCGGGACTAGCGGGAGATTAGGGTTAGGCAATGAGCAGTTCTTC. The genes are TRBV4-3 and TRBJ2-1; TRBD2 aligns across 14 bases. V lost 0 bases, J lost 6 bases, and 19 bases stayed unmatched. Germline V gene sequence: CDR1 LGHNA, CDR2 YSLEER. This CDR3 is 22 amino acids long.

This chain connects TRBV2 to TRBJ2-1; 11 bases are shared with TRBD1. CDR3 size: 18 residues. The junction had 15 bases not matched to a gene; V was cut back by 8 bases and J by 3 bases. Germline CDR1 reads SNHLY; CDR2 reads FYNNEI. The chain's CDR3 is CASRGDRGKREDYNEQFF. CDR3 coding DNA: TGTGCCAGCCGAGGGGACAGGGGGAAGCGGGAGGACTACAATGAGCAGTTCTTC.